Reported below is one T cell receptor beta chain. Germline CDR1 SNHLY, CDR2 FYNNEI. Trimming took off 0 bases at V and 8 bases at J, with 19 bases between the two ends. This CDR3 comprises 16 residues. The method was immunoSEQ multiplex PCR; TCRdb's version includes in-frame clones alone and lacks a portion of them. Of 200,000 to 250,000 clones listed, 83% are singletons. The data stem from a study of blood T cell repertoires in COVID-19. On the study more broadly: The analysed material was cDNA or gDNA that came from T cells, B-cell-depleted T cells, or PBMCs.

The V call is TRBV2, the J call TRBJ1-2; D uncertain. Sequenced: peripheral blood. The receptor was derived from a woman in her twenties or thirties with COVID-19, enrolled during active disease. The CDR3, as DNA: TGTGCCAGCAGTGAAGCGTTAGCCCTGAGCCCGGCCGGCTACACCTTC. This codes for CASSEALALSPAGYTF.